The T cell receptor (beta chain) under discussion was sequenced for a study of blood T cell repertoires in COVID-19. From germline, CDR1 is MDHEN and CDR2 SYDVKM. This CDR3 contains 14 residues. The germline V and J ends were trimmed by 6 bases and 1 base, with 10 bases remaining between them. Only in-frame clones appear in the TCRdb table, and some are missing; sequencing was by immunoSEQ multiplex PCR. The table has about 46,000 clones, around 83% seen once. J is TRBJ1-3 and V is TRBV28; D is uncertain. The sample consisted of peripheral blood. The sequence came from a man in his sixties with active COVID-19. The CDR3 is CASSPLRSGNTIYF. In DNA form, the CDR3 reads TGTGCCAGCAGCCCCCTACGTTCTGGAAACACCATATATTTT.